The T cell receptor beta chain under discussion was sequenced for a study of shared clonotypes between healthy human individuals. Study summary: Sampling drew on donors who were a couple of women and a few men aged 18 to 49. CD4 naive and memory got three plates each, CD8 naive two, CD8 memory one. Study-level findings and limits: Richness estimates generally favored naive over memory subsets. Rarefaction exposed incomplete sorted-subset sequencing despite large depth.

The method was immunoSEQ multiplex PCR; TCRdb's version includes in-frame clones alone and lacks a portion of them. There are over a million clones in the sample; around three quarters occur only once, and 0.5% to 0.65% lies in the top ten. The V end lost 5 bases, the J end lost 3 bases, and 8 bases lay between the germline ends. The CDR3 is 11 residues long. Germline V lookup: CDR1 DFQATT, CDR2 SNEGSKA (reference sequence). For this clone: What it binds is unknown.

The sequence was collected from a man aged 18 to 30 in good health. Some clones in this sample may be carry-over from other donors' samples. The sequenced material came from memory CD4+ T cells from PBMCs. Subset meaning: CD45RA-negative fraction. This chain joins TRBV20-1 and TRBJ2-7; D is uncertain. CDR3 protein: CSALTGYEQYF. CDR3 coding DNA: TGCAGTGCTTTAACTGGCTACGAGCAGTACTTC.